The clone carrying this TCR beta chain has more than one count but fewer than ten. This CDR3 is 12 amino acids long. The V gene lost 8 bases and the J gene lost 7 bases, with 15 bases spanning the gap. CDR1 and CDR2 from the germline V gene are MDHEN and SYDVKM. TCRdb passed the reads through MiXCR, listing each CDR3 protein once. The sample yields fewer than 200,000 distinct CDR3 sequences, roughly a fifth seen once. The data were obtained in a study of T cell repertoires in cytomegalovirus infection. This clonotype was sampled from a human donor in good health (CMV status not recorded). Some clones in this sample may be carry-over from other donors' samples. The sample comprised PBMCs. J is TRBJ2-7 and V is TRBV28, with D tentatively TRBD1 (6 bases). CDR3 sequence: CASRRGNEEQYF. The CDR3 DNA follows: TGTGCCAGCCGCAGGGGAAATGAAGAGCAGTACTTC. Looking up the rest from reference TRBV28 and TRBJ2-7 gives the full variable domain: DVKVTQSSRYLVKRTGEKVFLECVQDMDHENMFWYRQDPGLGLRLIYFSYDVKMKEKGDIPEGYSVSREKKERFSLILESASTNQTSMYLCASRRGNEEQYFGPGTRLTVT.